This TCR beta chain was profiled in a study of T cell responses to AZD1222 COVID-19 vaccine. Study-wide points: The donor cohort was predominantly white British with a female majority, and clonal diversity may have been underestimated.

Regarding this clone: The antigen remains undetermined.

CDR1 and CDR2 (germline): SEHNR, FQNEAQ (reference sequence). This CDR3 contains 16 residues. Trimming took off 5 bases at V and 7 bases at J, with 21 bases between the two ends. Investigators merged groups given second doses at roughly 4 or roughly 12 weeks. The data were produced by immunoSEQ multiplex PCR, yet TCRdb's version contains in-frame clones alone and is incomplete. The data contain approximately 140,000 clones, 75% to 95% of them singletons. The V and J genes are TRBV7-9 and TRBJ2-1, with TRBD2 as a possible D gene (6 bases). The source was peripheral blood, collected 28 days after the second AZD1222 dose. This receptor was identified in an adult who received the AZD1222 COVID-19 vaccine. The DNA for the CDR3 is TGTGCCAGCAGCACCCTTCCTAGCGACTCGCGGAATGAGCAGTTCTTC. Translating gives CASSTLPSDSRNEQFF. Using reference TRBV7-9 and TRBJ2-1 for the parts outside the CDR3, the full variable domain is DTGVSQNPRHKITKRGQNVTFRCDPISEHNRLYWYRQTLGQGPEFLTYFQNEAQLEKSRLLSDRFSAERPKGSFSTLEIQRTEQGDSAMYLCASSTLPSDSRNEQFFGPGTRLTVL.